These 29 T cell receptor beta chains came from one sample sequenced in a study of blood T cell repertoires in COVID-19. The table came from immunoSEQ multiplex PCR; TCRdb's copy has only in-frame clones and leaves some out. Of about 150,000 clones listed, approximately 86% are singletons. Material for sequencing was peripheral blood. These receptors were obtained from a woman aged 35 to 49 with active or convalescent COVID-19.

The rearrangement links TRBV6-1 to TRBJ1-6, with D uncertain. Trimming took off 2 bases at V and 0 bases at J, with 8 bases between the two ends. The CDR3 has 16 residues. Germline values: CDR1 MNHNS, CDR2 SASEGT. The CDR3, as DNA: TGTGCCAGCAGTGAAACGGGGAGCTCCTATAATTCACCCCTCCACTTT. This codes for CASSETGSSYNSPLHF.

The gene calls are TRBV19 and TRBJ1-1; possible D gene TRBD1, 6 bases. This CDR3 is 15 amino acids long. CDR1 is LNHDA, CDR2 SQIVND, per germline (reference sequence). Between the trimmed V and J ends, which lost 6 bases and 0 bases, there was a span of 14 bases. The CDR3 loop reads CASRVPGHMNTEAFF. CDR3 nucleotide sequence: TGTGCCAGTAGGGTACCGGGACACATGAACACTGAAGCTTTCTTT.

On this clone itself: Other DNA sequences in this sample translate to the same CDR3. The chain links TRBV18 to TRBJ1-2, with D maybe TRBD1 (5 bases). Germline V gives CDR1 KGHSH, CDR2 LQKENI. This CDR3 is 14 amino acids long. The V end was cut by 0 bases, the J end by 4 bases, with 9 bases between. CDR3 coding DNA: TGTGCCAGCTCACCACCGGGGCAGATCTATGGCTACACCTTC. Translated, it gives CASSPPGQIYGYTF.

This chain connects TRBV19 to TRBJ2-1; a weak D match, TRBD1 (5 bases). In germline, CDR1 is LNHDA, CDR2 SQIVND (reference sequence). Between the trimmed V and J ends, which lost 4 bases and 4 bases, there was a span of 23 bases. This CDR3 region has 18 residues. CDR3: CASSTPSQGLRAYNEQFF. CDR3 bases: TGTGCCAGTAGTACCCCCAGCCAGGGTCTACGGGCTTACAATGAGCAGTTCTTC.

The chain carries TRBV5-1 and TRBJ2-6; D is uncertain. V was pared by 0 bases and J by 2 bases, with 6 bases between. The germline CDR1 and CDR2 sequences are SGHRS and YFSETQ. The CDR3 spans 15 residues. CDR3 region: CASSLASAGANVLTF. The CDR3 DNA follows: TGCGCCAGCAGCTTGGCGTCCGCTGGGGCCAACGTCCTGACTTTC. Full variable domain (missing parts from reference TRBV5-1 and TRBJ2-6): KAGVTQTPRYLIKTRGQQVTLSCSPISGHRSVSWYQQTPGQGLQFLFEYFSETQRNKGNFPGRFSGRQFSNSRSEMNVSTLELGDSALYLCASSLASAGANVLTFGAGSRLTVL.

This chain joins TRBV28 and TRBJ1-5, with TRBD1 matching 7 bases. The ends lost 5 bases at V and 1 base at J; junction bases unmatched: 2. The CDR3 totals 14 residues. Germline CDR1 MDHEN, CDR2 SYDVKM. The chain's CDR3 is CASSRGQSNQPQHF. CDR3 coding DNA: TGTGCCAGCAGTCGGGGACAGAGCAATCAGCCCCAGCATTTT.

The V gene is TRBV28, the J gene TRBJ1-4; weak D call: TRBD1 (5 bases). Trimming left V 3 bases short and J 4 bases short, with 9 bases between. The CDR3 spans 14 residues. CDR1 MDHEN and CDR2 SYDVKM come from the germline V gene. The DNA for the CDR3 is TGTGCCAGCAGTTTCGGGGGGATTAATGAAAAACTGTTTTTT. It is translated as CASSFGGINEKLFF. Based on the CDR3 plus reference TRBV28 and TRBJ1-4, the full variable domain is DVKVTQSSRYLVKRTGEKVFLECVQDMDHENMFWYRQDPGLGLRLIYFSYDVKMKEKGDIPEGYSVSREKKERFSLILESASTNQTSMYLCASSFGGINEKLFFGSGTQLSVL.

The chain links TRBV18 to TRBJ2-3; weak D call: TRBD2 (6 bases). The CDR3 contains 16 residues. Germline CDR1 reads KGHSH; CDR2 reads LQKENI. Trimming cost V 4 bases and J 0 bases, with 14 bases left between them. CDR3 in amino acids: CASSLAGRRSTDTQYF. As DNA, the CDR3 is TGTGCCAGCTCACTGGCGGGGCGGAGAAGCACAGATACGCAGTATTTT.

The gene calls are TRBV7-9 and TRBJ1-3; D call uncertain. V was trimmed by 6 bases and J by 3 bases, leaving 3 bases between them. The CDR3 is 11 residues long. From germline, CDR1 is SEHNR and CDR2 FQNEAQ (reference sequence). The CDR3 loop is CASSSGNTIYF. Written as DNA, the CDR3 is TGTGCCAGCAGTAGTGGAAACACCATATATTTT.

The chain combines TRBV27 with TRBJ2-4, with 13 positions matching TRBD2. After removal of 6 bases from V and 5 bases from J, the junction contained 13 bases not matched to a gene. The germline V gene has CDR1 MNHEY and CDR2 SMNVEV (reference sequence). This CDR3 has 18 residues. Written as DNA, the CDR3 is TGTGCCAGCAGCAAAAGGGCTACTAGCGGGGGGGGTGAAAACATTCAGTACTTC. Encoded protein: CASSKRATSGGGENIQYF.

The CDR3 here is CASSHRGSYGYTF. The CDR3 DNA follows: TGCGCCAGCAGCCATAGGGGTTCCTATGGCTACACCTTC. The chain links TRBV4-3 to TRBJ1-2, with D perhaps TRBD1 (5 bases). The ends were cut back, 3 bases at V and 4 bases at J, with 9 bases in the middle. CDR1 LGHNA and CDR2 YSLEER come from the germline V gene. CDR3 length: 13 residues.

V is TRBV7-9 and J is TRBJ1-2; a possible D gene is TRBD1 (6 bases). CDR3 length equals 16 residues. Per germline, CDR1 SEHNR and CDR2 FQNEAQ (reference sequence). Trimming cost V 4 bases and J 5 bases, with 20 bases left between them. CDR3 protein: CASSSGSQQGRYGYTF. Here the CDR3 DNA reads TGTGCCAGCAGCTCAGGGTCCCAACAGGGCCGATATGGCTACACCTTC. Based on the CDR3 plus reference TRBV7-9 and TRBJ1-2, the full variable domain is DTGVSQNPRHKITKRGQNVTFRCDPISEHNRLYWYRQTLGQGPEFLTYFQNEAQLEKSRLLSDRFSAERPKGSFSTLEIQRTEQGDSAMYLCASSSGSQQGRYGYTFGSGTRLTVV.

The CDR3 is CAISQGGNQPQHF. In nucleotides, the CDR3 is TGTGCCATCAGCCAGGGGGGAAATCAGCCCCAGCATTTT. The chain combines TRBV10-3 with TRBJ1-5; 7 bases line up with TRBD1. Looked up from germline, CDR1 is ENHRY and CDR2 is SYGVKD. This CDR3 is 13 amino acids long. V lost 6 bases to trimming and J lost 4 bases; unmatched junction nucleotides: 3.

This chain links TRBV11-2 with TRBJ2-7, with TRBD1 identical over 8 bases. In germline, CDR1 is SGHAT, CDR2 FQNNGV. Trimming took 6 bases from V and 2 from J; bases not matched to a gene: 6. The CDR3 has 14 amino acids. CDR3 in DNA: TGTGCCAGCAGGCGCGGACAGGGTACCTACGAGCAGTACTTC. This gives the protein CASRRGQGTYEQYF.

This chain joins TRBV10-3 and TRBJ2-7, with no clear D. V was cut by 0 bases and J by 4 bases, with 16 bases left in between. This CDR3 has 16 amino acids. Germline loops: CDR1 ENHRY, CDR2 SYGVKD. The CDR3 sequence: CAISESFPQSSYEQYF. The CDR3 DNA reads TGTGCCATCAGTGAGTCGTTCCCGCAGTCTTCATACGAGCAGTACTTC.

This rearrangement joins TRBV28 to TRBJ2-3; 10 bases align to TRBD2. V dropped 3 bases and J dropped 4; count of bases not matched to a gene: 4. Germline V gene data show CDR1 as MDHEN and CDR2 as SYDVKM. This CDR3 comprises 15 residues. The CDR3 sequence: CASSLERGGADTQYF. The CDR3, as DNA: TGTGCCAGCAGTTTGGAGCGGGGGGGCGCAGATACGCAGTATTTT.

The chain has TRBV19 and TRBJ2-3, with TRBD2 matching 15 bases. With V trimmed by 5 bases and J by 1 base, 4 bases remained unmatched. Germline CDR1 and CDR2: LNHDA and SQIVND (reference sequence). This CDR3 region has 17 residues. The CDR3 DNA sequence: TGTGCCAGTAGTCCGGGACTAGCGGGGGGCCGCACAGATACGCAGTATTTT. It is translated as CASSPGLAGGRTDTQYF.

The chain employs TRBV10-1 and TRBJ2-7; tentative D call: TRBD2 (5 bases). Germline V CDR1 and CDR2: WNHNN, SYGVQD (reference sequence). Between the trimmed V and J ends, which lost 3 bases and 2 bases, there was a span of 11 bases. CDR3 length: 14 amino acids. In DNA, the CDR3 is TGCGCCAGCAGTGAAGGCCCGGGGACCTACGAGCAGTACTTC. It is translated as CASSEGPGTYEQYF.

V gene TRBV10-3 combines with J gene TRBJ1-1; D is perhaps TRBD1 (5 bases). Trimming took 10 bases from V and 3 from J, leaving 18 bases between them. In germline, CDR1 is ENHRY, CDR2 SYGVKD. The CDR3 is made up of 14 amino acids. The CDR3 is CASNQGEGYTEAFF. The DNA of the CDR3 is TGTGCCAGCAACCAAGGGGAGGGGTACACTGAAGCTTTCTTT.

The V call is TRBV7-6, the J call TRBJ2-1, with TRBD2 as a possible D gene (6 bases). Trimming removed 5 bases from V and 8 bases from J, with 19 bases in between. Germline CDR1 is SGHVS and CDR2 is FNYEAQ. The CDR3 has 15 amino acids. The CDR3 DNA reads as TGTGCCAGCAGCCCGCGCGGGGCTAGGCTCTATGAGCAGTTCTTC. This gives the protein CASSPRGARLYEQFF.

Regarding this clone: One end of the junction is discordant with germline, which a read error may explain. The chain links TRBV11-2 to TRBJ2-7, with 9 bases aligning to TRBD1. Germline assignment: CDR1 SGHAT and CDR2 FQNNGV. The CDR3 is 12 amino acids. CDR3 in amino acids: CASSRGLGQGHF. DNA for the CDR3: TGTGCCAGCAGCCGAGGGTTGGGACAGGGTCACTTC.

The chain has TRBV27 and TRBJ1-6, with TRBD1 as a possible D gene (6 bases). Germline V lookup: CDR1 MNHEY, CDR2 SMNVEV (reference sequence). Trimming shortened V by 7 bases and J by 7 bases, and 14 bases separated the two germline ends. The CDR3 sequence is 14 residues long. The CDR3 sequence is CASTTGVGNSPLHF. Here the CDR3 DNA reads TGTGCCAGCACGACAGGCGTAGGGAATTCACCCCTCCACTTT.

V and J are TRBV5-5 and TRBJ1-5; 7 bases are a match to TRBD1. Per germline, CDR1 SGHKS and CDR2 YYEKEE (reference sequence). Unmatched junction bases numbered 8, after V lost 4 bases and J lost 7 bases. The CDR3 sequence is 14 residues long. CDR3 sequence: CASSLTGIGQPQHF. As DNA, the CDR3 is TGTGCCAGCAGCCTGACAGGGATAGGACAGCCCCAGCATTTT.

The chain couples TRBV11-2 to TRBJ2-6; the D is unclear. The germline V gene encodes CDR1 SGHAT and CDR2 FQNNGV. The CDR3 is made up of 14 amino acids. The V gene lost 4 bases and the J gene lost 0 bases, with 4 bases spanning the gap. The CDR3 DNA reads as TGTGCCAGCAGCTCCCACTCTGGGGCCAACGTCCTGACTTTC. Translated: CASSSHSGANVLTF. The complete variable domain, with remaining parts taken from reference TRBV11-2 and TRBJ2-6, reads EAGVAQSPRYKIIEKRQSVAFWCNPISGHATLYWYQQILGQGPKLLIQFQNNGVVDDSQLPKDRFSAERLKGVDSTLKIQPAKLEDSAVYLCASSSHSGANVLTFGAGSRLTVL.

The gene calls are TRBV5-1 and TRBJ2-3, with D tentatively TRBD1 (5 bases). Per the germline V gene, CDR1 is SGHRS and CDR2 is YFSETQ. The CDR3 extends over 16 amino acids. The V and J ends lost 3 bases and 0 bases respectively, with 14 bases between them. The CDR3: CASSWGPGPSTDTQYF. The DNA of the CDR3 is TGCGCCAGCAGCTGGGGCCCTGGCCCTAGCACAGATACGCAGTATTTT.

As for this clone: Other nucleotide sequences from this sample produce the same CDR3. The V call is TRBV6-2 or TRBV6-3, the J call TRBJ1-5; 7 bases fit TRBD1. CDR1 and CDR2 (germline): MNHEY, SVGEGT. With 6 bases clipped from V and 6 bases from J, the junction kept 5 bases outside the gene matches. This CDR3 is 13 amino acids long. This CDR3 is CASSRQGTQPQHF. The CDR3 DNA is TGTGCCAGCAGCCGACAGGGAACTCAGCCCCAGCATTTT.

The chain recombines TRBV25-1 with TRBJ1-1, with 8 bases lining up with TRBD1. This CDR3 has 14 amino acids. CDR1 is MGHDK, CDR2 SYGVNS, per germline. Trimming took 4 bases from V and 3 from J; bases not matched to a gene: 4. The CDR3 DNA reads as TGTGCCAGCAGTGGTGACAGGGGTGACACTGAAGCTTTCTTT. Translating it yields CASSGDRGDTEAFF.

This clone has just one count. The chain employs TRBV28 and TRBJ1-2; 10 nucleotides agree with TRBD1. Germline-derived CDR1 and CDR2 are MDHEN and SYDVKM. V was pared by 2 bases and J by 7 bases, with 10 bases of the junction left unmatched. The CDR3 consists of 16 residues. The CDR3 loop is CASSLGGTGVIGGYTF. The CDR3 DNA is TGTGCCAGCAGTTTAGGAGGGACAGGGGTAATCGGTGGCTACACCTTC.

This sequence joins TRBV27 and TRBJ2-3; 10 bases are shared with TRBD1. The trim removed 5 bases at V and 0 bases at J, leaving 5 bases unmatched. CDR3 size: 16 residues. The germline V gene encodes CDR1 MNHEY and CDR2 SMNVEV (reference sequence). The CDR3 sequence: CASSRGQGMSTDTQYF. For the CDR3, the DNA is TGTGCCAGCAGTCGGGGACAGGGGATGAGCACAGATACGCAGTATTTT.